A single T cell receptor (beta chain) is shown here with its context. The table came from immunoSEQ multiplex PCR; TCRdb's copy has only in-frame clones and leaves some out. Of 150,000 to 200,000 clones in the sample, 75% to 90% are singletons; the top ten hold about 7%. The data were taken from a study of blood T cell repertoires in COVID-19. Trimming removed 9 bases at V and 8 bases at J, with 15 bases between. The CDR3 spans 13 residues. The germline gives CDR1 KGHDR, CDR2 SFDVKD. This chain uses TRBV24-1 with TRBJ1-4; D gene uncertain. Sequences were obtained from peripheral blood. The receptor comes from a woman aged 40 to 50 with COVID-19, enrolled during active disease. CDR3 nucleotides: TGTGCCACCCGAGGAGCCCAGTGGGAAAAACTGTTTTTT. It specifies CATRGAQWEKLFF.